This T cell receptor (beta chain) came from a study of technical replicates of blood from a handful of donors. TCRdb's table, derived via immunoSEQ multiplex PCR, lists solely in-frame clones and lacks some. The sample has approximately 80,000 clones; roughly 90% are singletons. The CDR3 is 17 amino acids. V shed 5 bases, J shed 0 bases, and the junction held 7 bases outside the gene matches. Per the germline V gene, CDR1 is LNHNV and CDR2 is YYDKDF (reference sequence). The TCR originated in a human donor in good health. The chain links TRBV15 to TRBJ1-3, with TRBD1 matching 10 bases. Sequenced: T cells isolated from PBMCs. The CDR3 is CATSRGTGASSGNTIYF. CDR3 DNA sequence: TGTGCCACCAGCCGCGGGACAGGGGCCTCCTCTGGAAACACCATATATTTT.